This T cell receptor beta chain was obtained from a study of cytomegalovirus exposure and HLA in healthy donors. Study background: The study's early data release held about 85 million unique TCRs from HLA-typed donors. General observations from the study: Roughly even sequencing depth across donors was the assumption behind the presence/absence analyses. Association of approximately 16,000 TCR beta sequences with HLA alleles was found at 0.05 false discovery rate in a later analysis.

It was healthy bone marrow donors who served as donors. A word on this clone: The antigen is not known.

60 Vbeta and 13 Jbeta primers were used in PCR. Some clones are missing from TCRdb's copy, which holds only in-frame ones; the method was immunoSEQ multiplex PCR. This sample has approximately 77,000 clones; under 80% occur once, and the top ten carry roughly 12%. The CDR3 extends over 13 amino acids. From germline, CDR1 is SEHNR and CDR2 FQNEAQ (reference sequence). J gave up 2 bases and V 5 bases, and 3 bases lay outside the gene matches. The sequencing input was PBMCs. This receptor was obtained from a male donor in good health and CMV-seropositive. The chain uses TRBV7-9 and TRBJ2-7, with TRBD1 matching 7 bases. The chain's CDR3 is CASSKTGTYEQYF. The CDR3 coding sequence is TGTGCCAGCAGCAAGACAGGGACCTACGAGCAGTACTTC.